The subject of this entry is one TCR beta chain. These data come from a study of T cells expressing NK-cell markers. With UMIs, 5'RACE template switching was used to make TCR beta cDNA. TCRdb reprocessed the 5' RACE reads and stores each CDR3 protein as one record, lacking DNA. This table holds roughly 280,000 distinct CDR3 sequences. The CDR3 sequence is 16 residues long. The germline V gene has CDR1 LNHNV and CDR2 YYDKDF (reference sequence). The gene calls are TRBV15 and TRBJ2-5; TCRdb calls TRBD2, which cannot be checked without DNA. The sequencing input was blood T cells: a sorted CD56 or NKG2C T cell subset, CD4+ or CD8+ T cells, or bulk PBMC T cells (not recorded which). The receptor was derived from a man aged 18 to 30 in good health. The CDR3 reads CATSRVERVYQETQYF.